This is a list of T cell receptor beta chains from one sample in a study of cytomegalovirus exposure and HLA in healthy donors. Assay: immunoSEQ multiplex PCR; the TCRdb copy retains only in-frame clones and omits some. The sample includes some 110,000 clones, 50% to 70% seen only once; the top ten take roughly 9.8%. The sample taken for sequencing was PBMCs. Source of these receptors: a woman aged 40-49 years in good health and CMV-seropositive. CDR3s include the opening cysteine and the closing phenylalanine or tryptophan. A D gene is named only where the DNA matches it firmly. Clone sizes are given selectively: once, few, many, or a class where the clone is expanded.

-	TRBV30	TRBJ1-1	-	CAWSEGGNTEAFF	TGTGCCTGGAGCGAAGGGGGAAACACTGAAGCTTTCTTT
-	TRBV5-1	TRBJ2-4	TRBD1	CASSLVGTGGAGKNIQYF	TGCGCCAGCAGCTTGGTGGGGACAGGGGGCGCGGGCAAAAACATTCAGTACTTC
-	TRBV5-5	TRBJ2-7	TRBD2	CASSLGLAAHEQYF	TGTGCCAGCAGCTTGGGACTAGCGGCCCACGAGCAGTACTTC
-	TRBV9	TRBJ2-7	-	CASSLRPRDTYYEQYF	TGTGCCAGCAGCCTCCGCCCTCGGGACACTTACTACGAGCAGTACTTC
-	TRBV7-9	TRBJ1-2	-	CASASSGGYSNYGYTF	TGTGCCAGCGCTTCCTCAGGAGGGTACTCTAACTATGGCTACACCTTC
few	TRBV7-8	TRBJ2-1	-	CASSLQSYNEQFF	TGTGCCAGCAGCTTACAATCCTACAATGAGCAGTTCTTC
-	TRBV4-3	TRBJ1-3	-	CASTLAGGSGNTIYF	TGCGCCAGCACCTTAGCGGGAGGCTCTGGAAACACCATATATTTT
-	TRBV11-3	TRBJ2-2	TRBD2	CASSLTWTSGRASGTGELFF	TGTGCCAGCAGCTTAACGTGGACTAGCGGGAGGGCCAGCGGCACCGGGGAGCTGTTTTTT
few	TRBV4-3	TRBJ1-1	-	CASSHVERITEAFF	TGCGCCAGCAGCCACGTAGAAAGAATCACTGAAGCTTTCTTT
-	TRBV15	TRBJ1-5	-	CATSRTDSNQPQHF	TGTGCCACCAGCAGGACAGATAGCAATCAGCCCCAGCATTTT
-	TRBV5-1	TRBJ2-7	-	CASSLRGIDEQYF	TGCGCCAGCAGCTTAAGGGGGATCGACGAGCAGTACTTC
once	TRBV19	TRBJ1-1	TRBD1	CASSIRGGPEAFF	TGTGCCAGTAGTATTCGAGGGGGCCCTGAAGCTTTCTTT
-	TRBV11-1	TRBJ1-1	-	CASRYQGEDTEAFF	TGTGCCAGCAGATACCAGGGTGAAGACACTGAAGCTTTCTTT
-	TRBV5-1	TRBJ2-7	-	CASSLGLEQNEQYF	TGCGCCAGCAGCCTCGGACTGGAACAGAACGAGCAGTACTTC
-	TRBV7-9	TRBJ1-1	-	CAAGISGNTEAFF	TGTGCCGCGGGAATCTCAGGGAACACTGAAGCTTTCTTT
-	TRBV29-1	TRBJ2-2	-	CSVGLSTGELFF	TGCAGCGTTGGACTTAGCACCGGGGAGCTGTTTTTT
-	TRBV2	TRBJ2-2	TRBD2	CASKTSVNTGELFF	TGTGCCAGCAAGACTAGCGTGAACACCGGGGAGCTGTTTTTT
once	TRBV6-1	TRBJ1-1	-	CASSAGTMGNTEAFF	TGTGCCAGCAGTGCCGGGACAATGGGGAACACTGAAGCTTTCTTT
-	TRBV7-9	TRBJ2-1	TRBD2	CASSSYLLAGKFF	TGTGCCAGCAGCTCCTACCTACTAGCGGGTAAATTCTTC
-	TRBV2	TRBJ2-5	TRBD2	CASSLGLAAQETQYF	TGTGCCAGCAGTCTGGGACTAGCGGCTCAAGAGACCCAGTACTTC
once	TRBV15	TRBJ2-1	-	CATSSYLIGGVDEQFF	TGTGCCACCAGCAGCTACTTGATAGGGGGGGTGGATGAGCAGTTCTTC
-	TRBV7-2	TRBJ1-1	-	CASIPAVGWDTEAFF	TGTGCCAGCATCCCTGCTGTCGGGTGGGACACTGAAGCTTTCTTT
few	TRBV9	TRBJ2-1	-	CASSVAGVKNEQFF	TGTGCCAGCAGCGTAGCGGGAGTCAAAAATGAGCAGTTCTTC
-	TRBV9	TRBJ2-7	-	CASSPHGTSVYEQYF	TGTGCCAGCAGCCCGCATGGGACATCGGTCTACGAGCAGTACTTC
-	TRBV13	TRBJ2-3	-	CASSFSRDTQYF	TGTGCCAGCAGTTTTTCTCGTGATACGCAGTATTTT
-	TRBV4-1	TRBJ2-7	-	CASSQGNRVVKQYF	TGCGCCAGCAGCCAGGGAAACAGGGTCGTCAAGCAGTACTTC
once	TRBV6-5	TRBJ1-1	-	CASSYGSHEAFF	TGTGCCAGCAGTTACGGGAGCCATGAAGCTTTCTTT
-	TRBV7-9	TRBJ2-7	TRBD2	CASSSWGLAISYEQYF	TGTGCCAGCAGCTCCTGGGGACTAGCGATCTCCTACGAGCAGTACTTC
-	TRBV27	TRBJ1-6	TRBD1	CASSSKRTGASPLHF	TGTGCCAGCAGTTCAAAACGGACAGGGGCGTCACCCCTCCACTTT
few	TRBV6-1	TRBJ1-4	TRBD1	CASRTGGTGEKLFF	TGTGCCAGCAGGACAGGGGGGACGGGGGAAAAACTGTTTTTT
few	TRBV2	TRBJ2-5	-	CASSYRVETQYF	TGTGCCAGCAGTTACAGGGTCGAGACCCAGTACTTC
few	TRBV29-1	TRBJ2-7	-	CSVEVSSYEQYF	TGCAGCGTTGAAGTGTCCTCCTACGAGCAGTACTTC
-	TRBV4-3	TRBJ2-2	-	CASSHEHMDYPLANTGELFF	TGCGCCAGCAGCCACGAACATATGGACTACCCTCTCGCGAACACCGGGGAGCTGTTTTTT
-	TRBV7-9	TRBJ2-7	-	CASRLDAGQIYEQYF	TGTGCCAGCAGGTTAGACGCGGGACAGATCTACGAGCAGTACTTC
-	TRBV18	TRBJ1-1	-	CASSLLSFTMNTEAFF	TGTGCCAGCTCACTACTCAGCTTCACTATGAACACTGAAGCTTTCTTT
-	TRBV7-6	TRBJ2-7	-	CASSPDLSGDPYEQYF	TGTGCCAGCAGCCCAGACCTAAGCGGAGACCCCTACGAGCAGTACTTC
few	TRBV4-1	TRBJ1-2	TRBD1	CASSQEGTGNYGYTF	TGCGCCAGCAGCCAAGAGGGGACAGGGAACTATGGCTACACCTTC
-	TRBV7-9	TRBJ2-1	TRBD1	CASRPDRAGFFF	TGTGCCAGCAGACCTGACAGGGCCGGTTTCTTCTTC
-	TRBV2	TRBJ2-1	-	CASSLRNLRDSNLLNEQFF	TGTGCCAGCAGTCTTCGGAACCTAAGGGACTCGAATCTTCTGAATGAGCAGTTCTTC
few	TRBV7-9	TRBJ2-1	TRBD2	CASSILAGSYNEQFF	TGTGCCAGCAGCATACTAGCGGGTTCGTACAATGAGCAGTTCTTC
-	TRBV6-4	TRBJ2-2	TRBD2	CASSDSGDTGELFF	TGTGCCAGCAGTGACAGCGGGGACACCGGGGAGCTGTTTTTT
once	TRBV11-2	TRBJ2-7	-	CASSLGRSGGITSYEQYF	TGTGCCAGCAGCTTAGGCAGGTCGGGCGGGATTACTTCCTACGAGCAGTACTTC
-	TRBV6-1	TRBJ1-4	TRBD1	CASSELKGQGTEKLFF	TGTGCCAGCAGTGAATTAAAGGGACAGGGGACCGAAAAACTGTTTTTT
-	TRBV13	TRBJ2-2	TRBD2	CASSLIREGGELFF	TGTGCCAGCAGCTTAATACGGGAGGGCGGGGAGCTGTTTTTT
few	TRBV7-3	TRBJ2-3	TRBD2	CASSSSGRTDTQYF	TGTGCCAGCAGCTCAAGCGGGAGGACAGATACGCAGTATTTT
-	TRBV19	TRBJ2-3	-	CASSIGERTSTDTQYF	TGTGCCAGTAGTATAGGAGAGCGGACTAGCACAGATACGCAGTATTTT
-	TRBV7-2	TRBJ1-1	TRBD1	CASSRDRRSNTEAFF	TGTGCCAGCAGCCGGGACAGGCGATCGAACACTGAAGCTTTCTTT
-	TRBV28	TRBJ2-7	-	CASSSPIPSSYEQYF	TGTGCCAGCAGTTCTCCGATACCCAGCTCCTACGAGCAGTACTTC
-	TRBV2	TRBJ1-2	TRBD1	CASSNDRGGWYGYTF	TGTGCCAGCAGTAACGACAGGGGCGGATGGTATGGCTACACCTTC